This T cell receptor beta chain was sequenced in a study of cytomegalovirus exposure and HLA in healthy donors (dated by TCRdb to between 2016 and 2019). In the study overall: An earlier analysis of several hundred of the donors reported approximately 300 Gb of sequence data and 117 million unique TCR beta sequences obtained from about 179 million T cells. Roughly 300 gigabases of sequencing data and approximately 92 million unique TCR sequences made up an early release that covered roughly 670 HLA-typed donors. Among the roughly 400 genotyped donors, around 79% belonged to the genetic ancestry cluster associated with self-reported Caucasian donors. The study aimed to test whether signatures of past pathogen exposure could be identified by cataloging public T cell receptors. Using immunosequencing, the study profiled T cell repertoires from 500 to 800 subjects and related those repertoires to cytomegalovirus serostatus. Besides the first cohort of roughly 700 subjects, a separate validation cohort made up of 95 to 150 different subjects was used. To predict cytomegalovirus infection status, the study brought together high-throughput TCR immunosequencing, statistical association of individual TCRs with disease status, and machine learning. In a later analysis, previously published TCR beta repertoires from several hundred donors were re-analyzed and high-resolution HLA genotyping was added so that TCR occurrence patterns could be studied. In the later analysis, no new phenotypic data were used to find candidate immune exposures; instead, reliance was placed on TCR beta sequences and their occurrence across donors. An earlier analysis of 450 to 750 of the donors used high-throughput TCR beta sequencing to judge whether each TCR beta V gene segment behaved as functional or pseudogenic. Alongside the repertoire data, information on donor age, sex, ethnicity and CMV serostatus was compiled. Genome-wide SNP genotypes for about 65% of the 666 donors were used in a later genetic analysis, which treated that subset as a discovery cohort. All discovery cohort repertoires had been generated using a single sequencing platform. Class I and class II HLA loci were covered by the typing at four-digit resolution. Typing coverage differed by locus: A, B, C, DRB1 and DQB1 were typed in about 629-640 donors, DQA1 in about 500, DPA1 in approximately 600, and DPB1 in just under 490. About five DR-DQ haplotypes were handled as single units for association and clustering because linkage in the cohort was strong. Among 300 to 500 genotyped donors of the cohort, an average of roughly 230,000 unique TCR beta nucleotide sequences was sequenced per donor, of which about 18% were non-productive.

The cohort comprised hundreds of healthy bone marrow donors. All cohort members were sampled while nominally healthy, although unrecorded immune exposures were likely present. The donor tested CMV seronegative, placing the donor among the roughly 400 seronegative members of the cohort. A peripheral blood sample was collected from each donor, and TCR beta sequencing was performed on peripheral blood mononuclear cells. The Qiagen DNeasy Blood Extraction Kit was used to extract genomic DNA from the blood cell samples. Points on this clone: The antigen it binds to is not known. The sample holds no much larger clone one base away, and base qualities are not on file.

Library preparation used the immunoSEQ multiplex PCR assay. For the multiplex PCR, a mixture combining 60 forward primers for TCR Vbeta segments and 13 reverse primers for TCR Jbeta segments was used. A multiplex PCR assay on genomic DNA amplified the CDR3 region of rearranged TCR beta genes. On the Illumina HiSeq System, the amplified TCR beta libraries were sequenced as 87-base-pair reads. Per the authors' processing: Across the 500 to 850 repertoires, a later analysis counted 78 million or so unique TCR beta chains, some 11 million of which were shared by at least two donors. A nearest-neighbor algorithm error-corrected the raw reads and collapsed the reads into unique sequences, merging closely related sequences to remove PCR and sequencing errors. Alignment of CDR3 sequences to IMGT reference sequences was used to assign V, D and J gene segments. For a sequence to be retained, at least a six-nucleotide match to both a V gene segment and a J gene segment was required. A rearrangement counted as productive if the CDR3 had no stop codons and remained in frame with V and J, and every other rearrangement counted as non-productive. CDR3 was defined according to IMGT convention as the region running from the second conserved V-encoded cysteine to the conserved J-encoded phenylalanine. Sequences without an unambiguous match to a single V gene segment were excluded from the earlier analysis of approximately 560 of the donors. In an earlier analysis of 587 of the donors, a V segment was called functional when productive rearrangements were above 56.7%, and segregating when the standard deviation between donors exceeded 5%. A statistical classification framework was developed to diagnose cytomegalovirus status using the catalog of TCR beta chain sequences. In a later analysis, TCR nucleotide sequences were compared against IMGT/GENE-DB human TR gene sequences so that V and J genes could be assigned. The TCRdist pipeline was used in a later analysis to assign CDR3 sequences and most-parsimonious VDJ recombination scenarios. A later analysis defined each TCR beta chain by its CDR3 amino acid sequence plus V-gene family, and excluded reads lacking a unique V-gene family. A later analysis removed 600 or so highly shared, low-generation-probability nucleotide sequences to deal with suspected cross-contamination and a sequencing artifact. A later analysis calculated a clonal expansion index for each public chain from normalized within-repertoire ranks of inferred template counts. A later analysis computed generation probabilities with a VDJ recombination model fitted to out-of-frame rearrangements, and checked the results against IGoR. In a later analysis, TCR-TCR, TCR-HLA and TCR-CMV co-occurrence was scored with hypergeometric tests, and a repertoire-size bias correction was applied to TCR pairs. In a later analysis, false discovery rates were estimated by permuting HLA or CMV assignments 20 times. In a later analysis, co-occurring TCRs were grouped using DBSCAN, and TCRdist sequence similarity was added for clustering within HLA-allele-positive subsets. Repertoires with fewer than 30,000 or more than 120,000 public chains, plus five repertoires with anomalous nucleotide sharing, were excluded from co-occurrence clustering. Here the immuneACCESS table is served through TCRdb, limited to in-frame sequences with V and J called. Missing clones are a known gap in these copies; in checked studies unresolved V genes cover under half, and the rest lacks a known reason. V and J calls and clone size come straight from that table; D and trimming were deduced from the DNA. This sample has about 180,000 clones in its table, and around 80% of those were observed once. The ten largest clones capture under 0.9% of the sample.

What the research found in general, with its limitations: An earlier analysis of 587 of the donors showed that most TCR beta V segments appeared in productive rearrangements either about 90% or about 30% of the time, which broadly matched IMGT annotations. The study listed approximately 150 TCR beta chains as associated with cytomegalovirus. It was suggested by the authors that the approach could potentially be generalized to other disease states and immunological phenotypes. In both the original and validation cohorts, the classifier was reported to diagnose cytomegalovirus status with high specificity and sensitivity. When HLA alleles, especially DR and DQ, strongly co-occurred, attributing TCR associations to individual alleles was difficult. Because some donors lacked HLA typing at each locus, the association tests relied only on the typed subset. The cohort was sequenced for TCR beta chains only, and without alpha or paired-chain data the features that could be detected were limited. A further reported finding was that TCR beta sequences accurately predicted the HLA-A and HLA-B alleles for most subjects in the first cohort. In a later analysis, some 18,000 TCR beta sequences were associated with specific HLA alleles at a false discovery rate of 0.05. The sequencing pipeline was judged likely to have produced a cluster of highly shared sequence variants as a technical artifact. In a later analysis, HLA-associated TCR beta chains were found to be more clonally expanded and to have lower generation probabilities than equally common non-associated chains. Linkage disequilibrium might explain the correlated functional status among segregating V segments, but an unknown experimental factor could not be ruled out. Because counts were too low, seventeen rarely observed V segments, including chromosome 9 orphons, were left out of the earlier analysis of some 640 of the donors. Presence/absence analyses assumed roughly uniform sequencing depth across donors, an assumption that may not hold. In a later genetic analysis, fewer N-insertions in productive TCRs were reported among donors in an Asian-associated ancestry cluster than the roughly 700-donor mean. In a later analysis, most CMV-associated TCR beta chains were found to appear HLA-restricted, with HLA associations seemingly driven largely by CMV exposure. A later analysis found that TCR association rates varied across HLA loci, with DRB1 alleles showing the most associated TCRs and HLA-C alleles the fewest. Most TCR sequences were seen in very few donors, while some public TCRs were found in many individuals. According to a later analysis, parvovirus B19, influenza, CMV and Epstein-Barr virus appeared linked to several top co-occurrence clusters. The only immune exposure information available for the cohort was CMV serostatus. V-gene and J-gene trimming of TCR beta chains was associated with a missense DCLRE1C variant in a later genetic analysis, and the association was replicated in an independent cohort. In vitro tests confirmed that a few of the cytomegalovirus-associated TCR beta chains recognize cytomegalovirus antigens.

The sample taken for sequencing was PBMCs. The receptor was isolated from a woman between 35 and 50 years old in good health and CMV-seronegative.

In nucleotides, the sequence is TGTGCCAGCAGCGTAGGGCTAGCGGGATACGAGCAGTACTTC. It specifies CASSVGLAGYEQYF. The rearranged chain carries TRBV9 and TRBJ2-7; 9 nucleotides in the junction match TRBD2. Here V drops 0 bases and J drops 4 bases, and the junction holds 2 bases not matched to any gene. CDR1 SGDLS and CDR2 YYNGEE are derived from the germline V gene. The CDR3 runs 14 amino acids, cysteine and phenylalanine included. CDR3 DNA only is kept here, 42 bases in frame from base 1. The entire variable domain, with the stretches around the CDR3 drawn from the reference TRBV9 and TRBJ2-7 proteins, is DSGVTQTPKHLITATGQRVTLRCSPRSGDLSVYWYQQSLDQGLQFLIQYYNGEERAKGNILERFSAQQFPDLHSELNLSSLELGDSALYFCASSVGLAGYEQYFGPGTRLTVT.